What follows are 12 T cell receptor delta chains derived from one specimen sequenced in a study of Vδ1+ human thymocytes. Study results and limitations: Thymic TRG and TRD repertoires appeared highly polyclonal.

Extracted RNA was reverse transcribed into cDNA. The CDR3 regions were amplified by multiplex PCR from V-gene primers to a constant-region primer. TCRdb reprocessed the multiplex PCR reads through CATT. The repertoire holds more than 50,000 delta-chain clones, with more than 12% as singletons. What these receptors recognize is not known. Sequencing input: Vdelta1+ gamma-delta thymocytes from the thymus. Subset here: FACS-sorted CD3+ TCRalphabeta- TCRVdelta1+ TCRVdelta2- thymocytes. The source of these receptors is a girl in the first two years of life who had congenital heart surgery.

This clone was picked up a small number of times. V is TRDV1 and J is TRDJ1; TRDD3 matches 13 bases. The germline V gene encodes CDR1 TSWWSYY and CDR2 QGS. J was trimmed by 1 base and V by 2 bases; bases with no gene match: 25. The CDR3 totals 24 residues. CDR3 amino acids: CALGESPAFPSLLGDTPGTDKLIF. The CDR3 DNA sequence: TGTGCTCTTGGGGAATCCCCGGCCTTCCCATCCTTACTGGGGGATACGCCGGGCACCGATAAACTCATCTTT.

The V and J genes are TRDV1 and TRDJ1; TRDD3 aligns across 9 bases. V lost 3 bases, J lost 4 bases, and 15 bases stayed unmatched. Germline CDR1 reads TSWWSYY; CDR2 reads QGS. The CDR3 consists of 18 residues. CDR3 nucleotide sequence: TGTGCTCTTGGGGAGGGGCTACGTTTGGGGGATAACGGCGATAAACTCATCTTT. Residues: CALGEGLRLGDNGDKLIF.

This clone came up a few times. This sequence joins TRDV2 and TRDJ1, with 11 bases fitting TRDD3. In germline, CDR1 is GEAIGNYY, CDR2 EKD. The V gene end was trimmed by 8 bases and the J gene end by 0 bases; junction bases not matched to a gene: 13. The length of the CDR3 is 17 residues. The CDR3 sequence: CASGLLGGYADTDKLIF. CDR3 in DNA: TGTGCCTCTGGCCTTCTTGGGGGATACGCGGACACCGATAAACTCATCTTT.

This chain joins TRDV1 and TRDJ1; weak D call: TRDD3 (5 bases). CDR3 size: 16 residues. Germline V gene data show CDR1 as TSWWSYY and CDR2 as QGS. Trimming pared 3 bases from V and 3 bases from J, leaving 17 bases between. CDR3 region: CALGDGLGYTPDKLIF. DNA of the CDR3: TGTGCTCTTGGGGACGGTTTGGGGTATACCCCCGATAAACTCATCTTT.

The V gene is TRDV1, the J gene TRDJ1; 9 bases align to TRDD3. Losses at the gene ends were 0 bases for V and 3 bases for J; bases not matched to a gene: 14. The germline gives CDR1 TSWWSYY, CDR2 QGS. CDR3 length: 19 amino acids. Here the CDR3 DNA reads TGTGCTCTTGGGGAACTATCCTATCCGTACTGGGGGACACCCGATAAACTCATCTTT. Translation gives CALGELSYPYWGTPDKLIF.

V is TRDV1 and J is TRDJ1; 12 bases map to TRDD3. Germline trimming cut 2 bases from V and 0 bases from J; bases unmatched to any gene: 13. The germline gives CDR1 TSWWSYY, CDR2 QGS. The CDR3 covers 20 residues. CDR3 bases: TGTGCTCTTGGGGAAGCTCTGAGAAACTGGGGGATACAGAACACCGATAAACTCATCTTT. Translation: CALGEALRNWGIQNTDKLIF.

The chain recombines TRDV1 with TRDJ1; 9 nucleotides line up with TRDD2. CDR1 is TSWWSYY, CDR2 QGS, per germline. Trimming at V came to 4 bases and at J to 0 bases, leaving 21 bases not matched to a gene. CDR3 length: 21 amino acids. The CDR3 DNA follows: TGTGCTCTTGGGGGCCTCGGCCTTCCTACGTCCCTGGGGGGTTACACCGATAAACTCATCTTT. This sequence encodes CALGGLGLPTSLGGYTDKLIF.

This clone was counted a few times. The rearrangement uses TRDV1 and TRDJ1; D is undetermined. V dropped 3 bases and J dropped 0 bases, with 17 bases sitting between them. The germline CDR1 and CDR2 sequences are TSWWSYY and QGS. This CDR3 contains 17 residues. The CDR3 protein is CALGDTFCGFYTDKLIF. In DNA form, the CDR3 reads TGTGCTCTTGGGGATACGTTTTGTGGATTCTACACCGATAAACTCATCTTT.

The chain combines TRDV1 with TRDJ1; 7 positions agree with TRDD3. Germline V gene sequence: CDR1 TSWWSYY, CDR2 QGS. This CDR3 spans 16 amino acids. Losses at the gene ends were 2 bases for V and 0 bases for J; bases not matched to a gene: 6. The CDR3 protein is CALGEGLGIYTDKLIF. CDR3 DNA: TGTGCTCTTGGGGAAGGGCTGGGGATATACACCGATAAACTCATCTTT.

This clone was seen a few times. This chain uses TRDV1 with TRDJ1, with 9 bases lining up with TRDD3. Germline CDR1 is TSWWSYY and CDR2 is QGS. CDR3 length equals 24 residues. V shed 1 base, J shed 1 base, and the junction held 28 bases outside the gene matches. Here the CDR3 reads CALGERIAHESLSWGIYPTDKLIF. CDR3 nucleotides: TGTGCTCTTGGGGAACGGATAGCCCACGAGAGTCTCAGCTGGGGGATCTACCCCACCGATAAACTCATCTTT.

In this sample, this clone turned up a few times. V is TRDV1 and J is TRDJ1; TRDD3 matches at 8 bases. The junction had 17 bases not matched to a gene; V was cut back by 1 base and J by 7 bases. This CDR3 spans 18 amino acids. Germline assignment: CDR1 TSWWSYY and CDR2 QGS. The CDR3 sequence: CALGEPSYPYWGLSKLIF. The CDR3, as DNA: TGTGCTCTTGGGGAACCATCCTACCCGTACTGGGGGCTCAGTAAACTCATCTTT.

This sequence joins TRDV1 and TRDJ1; 13 bases are a match to TRDD3. J was trimmed by 10 bases and V by 4 bases; bases with no gene match: 15. From germline, CDR1 is TSWWSYY and CDR2 QGS. CDR3 length: 17 amino acids. The CDR3, as DNA: TGTGCTCTTGGGGCCCCCCCGACTGGGGGATACGCGGAGGTACTCATCTTT. Protein: CALGAPPTGGYAEVLIF.